This T cell receptor beta chain was profiled in a study of post-analysis software for immune sequencing data. Study observations and caveats: The F measure placed samples prepared in the same batch into strongly shared clusters. Higher frequency in patients than in controls was seen for roughly five TRBV segments, with TRBV5-6, TRBV5-1 and TRBV20-1 among them.

This CDR3 spans 16 amino acids. This clonotype was found once. Its antigen remains unidentified. At one of its ends the junction is not consistent with the germline gene, which may arise from a read error. cDNA libraries of TCR beta carried unique molecular identifiers. TCRdb ran MiXCR on the PCR reads and lists one entry per CDR3 protein. The data hold about 820,000 distinct CDR3 sequences, with roughly 50% observed a single time. The sequenced sample was blood. The chain carries TRBV12-3 or TRBV12-4 and TRBJ1-6; TRBD1 matches at 7 bases. The source of this sequence is a girl between 5 and 17 years old with multiple sclerosis. Here the CDR3 DNA reads TGTGCCAGCAGTCGGGACACAGGGGTAGGTAATTCACCCCGCCACTTT. Translated: CASSRDTGVGNSPRHF.